These 16 T cell receptor beta chains share one sample of origin, sequenced in a study of cytomegalovirus exposure and HLA in healthy donors. The PCR had 60 Vbeta and 13 Jbeta primers. Assay: immunoSEQ multiplex PCR; the TCRdb copy retains only in-frame clones and omits some. Of approximately 90,000 clones in the sample, 85% were seen once. Sequencing input: PBMCs. Receptors originate from a man aged 35 to 55 in good health and CMV-seropositive.

The rearrangement uses TRBV27 and TRBJ2-1, with D perhaps matching TRBD2 (5 bases). This CDR3 has 16 amino acids. V lost 4 bases, J lost 0 bases, and 13 bases lay in between. CDR1 and CDR2 from the germline V gene are MNHEY and SMNVEV (reference sequence). Here the CDR3 reads CASSSRSEPSYNEQFF. The CDR3 DNA sequence: TGTGCCAGCAGTTCTCGTAGCGAGCCCTCCTACAATGAGCAGTTCTTC.

This clone was seen a single time. The chain combines TRBV18 with TRBJ1-3; tentatively, D is TRBD1 (6 bases). This CDR3 region has 14 residues. Germline CDR1 KGHSH, CDR2 LQKENI. Trimming pared 6 bases from V and 5 bases from J, leaving 14 bases between. The CDR3: CASSPDRSRNTIYF. The CDR3 coding sequence is TGTGCCAGCTCCCCCGACAGGTCCCGAAACACCATATATTTT.

The rearrangement uses TRBV4-1 and TRBJ2-3; D is possibly TRBD2 (6 bases). The CDR3 consists of 17 residues. Trimming pared 3 bases from V and 2 bases from J, leaving 18 bases between. Germline CDR1 MGHRA, CDR2 YSYEKL. The CDR3 DNA sequence: TGCGCCAGCAGCCAGCTAAACGGGAGAAGTTCCACAGATACGCAGTATTTT. Protein: CASSQLNGRSSTDTQYF.

DNA of the CDR3: TGTGCCAGCAGCTCAGGGGTTGGAAACACCATATATTTT. Its protein is CASSSGVGNTIYF. V gene TRBV7-2 combines with J gene TRBJ1-3, with D maybe TRBD1 (6 bases). The CDR3 runs to 13 residues. Trimming pared 4 bases from V and 3 bases from J, leaving 7 bases between. The germline V gene encodes CDR1 SGHTA and CDR2 FQGNSA.

The chain is built from TRBV6-1 and TRBJ1-5; D not resolved. Trimming left V 7 bases short and J 0 bases short, with 7 bases between. The germline V gene has CDR1 MNHNS and CDR2 SASEGT. This CDR3 is built from 13 residues. The CDR3 DNA is TGTGCCAGCAATTTTTATAGCAATCAGCCCCAGCATTTT. Translated, it gives CASNFYSNQPQHF.

J is TRBJ2-2 and V is TRBV7-2; 11 nucleotides line up with TRBD2. The germline CDR1 and CDR2 sequences are SGHTA and FQGNSA. The V gene end was trimmed by 2 bases and the J gene end by 7 bases; junction bases not matched to a gene: 6. CDR3 length: 16 amino acids. CDR3: CASSLSLAGVGGELFF. CDR3 coding DNA: TGTGCCAGCAGCTTATCACTAGCGGGAGTAGGCGGGGAGCTGTTTTTT.

The table lists this clone with a few counts. The gene calls are TRBV30 and TRBJ1-3, with a possible D match to TRBD1 (6 bases). CDR3 length: 15 amino acids. The V gene's germline CDR1 is GTSNPN and CDR2 SVGIG (reference sequence). The V and J ends lost 8 bases and 4 bases respectively, with 21 bases between them. CDR3 amino acids: CAGIDRSWGGNTIYF. CDR3 nucleotides: TGTGCCGGGATTGACAGGTCATGGGGAGGAAACACCATATATTTT.

This chain uses TRBV7-3 with TRBJ2-7; 8 bases match TRBD1. J lost 1 base, V lost 5 bases, and 4 bases had no gene match. Germline V gene lookup returns CDR1 SGHTA and CDR2 FQGTGA. This CDR3 contains 14 residues. The CDR3 DNA reads TGTGCCAGCAGCCAAACAGGGGGTTCCTACGAGCAGTACTTC. Amino acids: CASSQTGGSYEQYF.

The chain is built from TRBV18 and TRBJ2-2; 8 bases map to TRBD2. The CDR3 runs to 15 residues. CDR1 KGHSH and CDR2 LQKENI come from the germline V gene. With V trimmed by 5 bases and J by 1 base, 3 bases remained unmatched. The CDR3 DNA reads TGTGCCAGCTCAGAGCTAGCGGGGAACACCGGGGAGCTGTTTTTT. Amino acids: CASSELAGNTGELFF.

The chain carries TRBV7-2 and TRBJ2-3; no clear D. CDR1 is SGHTA, CDR2 FQGNSA, per germline. Trimming pared 5 bases from V and 1 base from J, leaving 10 bases between. This CDR3 is built from 14 residues. CDR3 protein: CASSPTTGTDTQYF. The CDR3, as DNA: TGTGCCAGCAGCCCAACGACTGGCACAGATACGCAGTATTTT. Full variable domain (rest looked up from reference TRBV7-2 and TRBJ2-3): GAGVSQSPSNKVTEKGKDVELRCDPISGHTALYWYRQSLGQGLEFLIYFQGNSAPDKSGLPSDRFSAERTGGSVSTLTIQRTQQEDSAVYLCASSPTTGTDTQYFGPGTRLTVL.

This clone is a singleton in its sample. The genes are TRBV5-5 and TRBJ2-7, with a possible D match to TRBD2 (6 bases). Trimming removed 2 bases at V and 0 bases at J, with 9 bases between. Germline V gives CDR1 SGHKS, CDR2 YYEKEE (reference sequence). CDR3 size: 14 residues. CDR3 DNA sequence: TGTGCCAGCAGCTTCGGGAGAGTCTCCTACGAGCAGTACTTC. Amino acids: CASSFGRVSYEQYF.

The V and J genes are TRBV19 and TRBJ1-5; no clear D gene. The ends were cut back, 5 bases at V and 3 bases at J, with 11 bases in the middle. Germline assignment: CDR1 LNHDA and CDR2 SQIVND (reference sequence). This CDR3 is 14 amino acids long. The CDR3 DNA follows: TGTGCCAGTAGTTCTACTGGAGCCAATCAGCCCCAGCATTTT. Residues: CASSSTGANQPQHF. The full variable domain, completed using reference TRBV19 and TRBJ1-5, is DGGITQSPKYLFRKEGQNVTLSCEQNLNHDAMYWYRQDPGQGLRLIYYSQIVNDFQKGDIAEGYSVSREKKESFPLTVTSAQKNPTAFYLCASSSTGANQPQHFGDGTRLSIL.

The chain recombines TRBV9 with TRBJ1-2; D perhaps matches TRBD1 (6 bases). Germline assignment: CDR1 SGDLS and CDR2 YYNGEE. This CDR3 has 15 residues. Trimming left V 3 bases short and J 1 base short, with 13 bases between. CDR3 protein: CASSALDRFNYGYTF. CDR3 nucleotides: TGTGCCAGCAGCGCCCTCGACAGGTTTAACTATGGCTACACCTTC. Full variable domain (outside the CDR3, taken from reference TRBV9 and TRBJ1-2): DSGVTQTPKHLITATGQRVTLRCSPRSGDLSVYWYQQSLDQGLQFLIQYYNGEERAKGNILERFSAQQFPDLHSELNLSSLELGDSALYFCASSALDRFNYGYTFGSGTRLTVV.

The rearrangement uses TRBV10-2 and TRBJ1-1; TRBD1 matches 8 bases. V dropped 6 bases and J dropped 6; count of bases not matched to a gene: 6. The CDR3 consists of 13 residues. Germline lookup yields CDR1 WSHSY and CDR2 SAAADI. For the CDR3, the DNA is TGCGCCAGCAGCTGGACAGGGACCCCTGAAGCTTTCTTT. This encodes CASSWTGTPEAFF.

The V and J genes are TRBV2 and TRBJ2-5, with 10 nucleotides matching TRBD1. Germline V gives CDR1 SNHLY, CDR2 FYNNEI. After removal of 6 bases from V and 1 base from J, the junction contained 5 bases not matched to a gene. The CDR3 spans 15 residues. CDR3 sequence reads: CASRGTGAVQETQYF. Written as DNA, the CDR3 is TGTGCCAGCAGGGGGACAGGGGCCGTCCAAGAGACCCAGTACTTC.

The J gene is TRBJ1-4, the V gene TRBV10-1; D gene uncertain. With 10 bases removed from V and 5 bases from J, the gap between germline ends came to 14 bases. The CDR3 covers 13 residues. Germline CDR1 and CDR2: WNHNN and SYGVQD (reference sequence). The CDR3 spells CATWALKNEKLFF. The CDR3, as DNA: TGCGCCACCTGGGCTTTAAAAAATGAAAAACTGTTTTTT.